The source of this T cell receptor beta chain is a study of blood T cell repertoires in COVID-19. At the level of the study: The cDNA or gDNA used as material had been derived from T cells, B-cell-depleted T cells, or PBMCs.

This clone appeared a few times. Sequenced by immunoSEQ multiplex PCR; TCRdb stores in-frame clones only, minus some. The table lists over 200,000 clones, approximately 83% of them singletons. The CDR3 contains 13 residues. Trimming pared 0 bases from V and 6 bases from J, leaving 6 bases between. Germline V gives CDR1 SGHTA, CDR2 FQGTGA. The TCR was taken from a woman in her thirties with COVID-19, enrolled during active disease. Material for sequencing was peripheral blood. The rearrangement links TRBV7-3 to TRBJ1-5; D is ambiguous. The CDR3: CASSLTGSQPQHF. The CDR3 nucleotides are TGTGCCAGCAGCTTAACAGGGAGTCAGCCCCAGCATTTT.